One sample yielded the 5 T cell receptor beta chains listed below, sequenced in a study of T and B cells in COVID-19 patients (dated by TCRdb to about 2020). For sequencing, an Illumina MiSeq was employed. Multiplex PCR with BIOMED2 TRB-A/B primer pools was used to amplify the TRB rearrangements. TCRdb reprocessed the public reads (quality trimming at Q25 with fastp, clone calling with MiXCR) and kept in-frame beta chains. All rows with the same CDR3 protein become a single entry with the most common DNA and genes. The sample table records about 12,000 distinct CDR3 sequences; more than 25% of these occur just once. Jointly, the top ten make up 25% to 35% of the sample. TRB repertoires were amplified from approximately 250-500 ng of genomic DNA extracted from blood. Sequences were obtained from blood. Receptors were obtained from a human donor who had recovered from COVID-19.

The rearrangement joins TRBV6-5 to TRBJ1-1; D unresolved. This CDR3 is 11 amino acids long. Trimming took 2 bases from V and 12 from J, leaving 10 bases between them. Per germline, CDR1 MNHEY and CDR2 SVGAGI. For the CDR3, the DNA is TGTGCCAGCAGTTACCCCCCGAGCTCTTTCTTT. Residues: CASSYPPSSFF.

This clonotype was found many times. This CDR3 reads CASSLMSSGYNEQFF. The CDR3 coding sequence is TGTGCCAGCAGTCTTATGTCTAGCGGGTACAATGAGCAGTTCTTC. The V and J genes are TRBV6-6 and TRBJ2-1, with 8 bases aligning to TRBD2. The junction had 7 bases not matched to a gene; V was cut back by 5 bases and J by 4 bases. CDR1 and CDR2 (germline): MNHNY, SVGAGI (reference sequence). The CDR3 runs to 15 residues.

V and J are TRBV12-3 or TRBV12-4 and TRBJ1-2, with 8 positions matching TRBD1. The V and J ends lost 3 bases and 0 bases, in that order; junction bases with no gene match: 9. This CDR3 has 17 residues. DNA of the CDR3: TGTGCCAGCAGTTTGTCCCCCGGACAGGGACCTAACTATGGCTACACCTTC. This encodes CASSLSPGQGPNYGYTF.

By sample share, this clonotype is medium-sized. This sequence joins TRBV19 and TRBJ2-5; D remains unclear. The V gene's germline CDR1 is LNHDA and CDR2 SQIVND (reference sequence). The CDR3 runs 13 residues. V gave up 6 bases and J gave up 0 bases, with 8 bases separating them. As DNA, the CDR3 is TGTGCCAGTAGGTGGCCCAACCAAGAGACCCAGTACTTC. As protein: CASRWPNQETQYF.

This clonotype is labeled as medium-sized (0.01 to 0.1%). The chain carries TRBV11-3 and TRBJ1-2, with a possible D match to TRBD1 (6 bases). The V end lost 4 bases, the J end lost 7 bases, and 13 bases lay between the germline ends. The CDR3 has 13 amino acids. Per the germline V gene, CDR1 is SGHNT and CDR2 is YENEEA. CDR3 sequence reads: CASSWDTTSGYTF. CDR3 nucleotides: TGTGCCAGCAGCTGGGACACAACATCTGGCTACACCTTC.